What follows are 22 T cell receptor beta chains derived from one specimen sequenced in a study of OX40 agonist ivuxolimab in advanced cancers. Clones were sequenced by immunoSEQ multiplex PCR, and TCRdb holds only the in-frame ones, with some missing. The sample yields 40,000 to 45,000 clones, about 80% seen once. Sequenced material: CD4+ or CD8+ T cells sorted from blood, taken in a trial of the OX40 agonist ivuxolimab. The receptors shown here come from an adult with an advanced solid tumor such as melanoma, head and neck, liver or kidney cancer.

This clone is a singleton in its sample. The genes are TRBV18 and TRBJ2-1, with a tentative D call TRBD1 (6 bases). In germline, CDR1 is KGHSH, CDR2 LQKENI. Between the trimmed V and J ends, which lost 3 bases and 3 bases, there was a span of 12 bases. The CDR3 has 15 amino acids. In DNA form, the CDR3 reads TGTGCCAGCTCACCGCAGGGGAATCTCTACAATGAGCAGTTCTTC. Protein: CASSPQGNLYNEQFF. The full variable domain, in which reference TRBV18 and TRBJ2-1 provide the parts outside the CDR3, is NAGVMQNPRHLVRRRGQEARLRCSPMKGHSHVYWYRQLPEEGLKFMVYLQKENIIDESGMPKERFSAEFPKEGPSILRIQQVVRGDSAAYFCASSPQGNLYNEQFFGPGTRLTVL.

This chain joins TRBV7-6 and TRBJ2-3; 10 bases are shared with TRBD2. Trimming cost V 1 base and J 2 bases; bases outside gene matches: 6. Per the germline V gene, CDR1 is SGHVS and CDR2 is FNYEAQ. CDR3 length equals 17 residues. CDR3 in DNA: TGTGCCAGCAGCTTAGATTGGCTAGCGGGAGACACAGATACGCAGTATTTT. This codes for CASSLDWLAGDTDTQYF.

A remark on this clone: The junction shows a germline mismatch at one end, possibly a read error. This rearrangement joins TRBV7-7 to TRBJ2-5; D gene unclear. Germline CDR1 SSHAT, CDR2 FNYEAQ (reference sequence). This CDR3 region has 15 residues. CDR3 in amino acids: CASSLANSYQETQYF. DNA of the CDR3: TGTGCTAGCAGCTTAGCCAATTCGTACCAAGAGACCCAGTACTTC.

This clone was detected only a few times. The same CDR3 can be traced to other DNA sequences in this sample. This sequence joins TRBV7-2 and TRBJ2-7, with 8 bases matching TRBD2. Germline V gene lookup returns CDR1 SGHTA and CDR2 FQGNSA. This CDR3 is built from 15 residues. V lost 3 bases to trimming and J lost 5 bases; unmatched junction nucleotides: 9. Here the CDR3 reads CASSFRGLESHEQYF. The CDR3 bases are TGTGCCAGCAGCTTCCGGGGACTAGAGAGTCACGAGCAGTACTTC.

Relative to its sample, this clone is medium-sized. The V gene is TRBV7-9, the J gene TRBJ1-2; 9 bases align to TRBD1. The CDR3 is 15 amino acids. The V segment lost 1 base and the J segment 6 bases; nucleotides outside the gene matches: 6. CDR1 and CDR2 (germline): SEHNR, FQNEAQ (reference sequence). CDR3 bases: TGTGCCAGCAGCTTAGGGGGACAGGGCCGCGATGGCTACACCTTC. Its protein is CASSLGGQGRDGYTF. The variable domain in full, with the rest retrieved from reference TRBV7-9 and TRBJ1-2, is DTGVSQNPRHKITKRGQNVTFRCDPISEHNRLYWYRQTLGQGPEFLTYFQNEAQLEKSRLLSDRFSAERPKGSFSTLEIQRTEQGDSAMYLCASSLGGQGRDGYTFGSGTRLTVV.

The rearrangement links TRBV7-2 to TRBJ2-2; a weak D match, TRBD1 (6 bases). The CDR3 length is 18 residues. In germline, CDR1 is SGHTA, CDR2 FQGNSA. Trimming took off 5 bases at V and 0 bases at J, with 19 bases between the two ends. The CDR3 bases are TGTGCCAGCAGCCTCGAGGGGGTCGGAGATACGAACACCGGGGAGCTGTTTTTT. Its translation: CASSLEGVGDTNTGELFF.

The V gene is TRBV7-2, the J gene TRBJ1-1, with D hard to call. The ends were cut back, 4 bases at V and 0 bases at J, with 6 bases in the middle. Germline-derived CDR1 and CDR2 are SGHTA and FQGNSA. The CDR3 is 13 residues long. The CDR3: CASSSTLNTEAFF. CDR3 sequence (DNA): TGTGCCAGCAGCTCGACTCTGAACACTGAAGCTTTCTTT.

The chain recombines TRBV5-1 with TRBJ1-4; the D is unclear. This CDR3 has 16 residues. Germline V lookup: CDR1 SGHRS, CDR2 YFSETQ. Trimming removed 0 bases from V and 2 bases from J, with 11 bases in between. The CDR3 DNA reads TGCGCCAGCAGCTTGGTTTCGGGTAGTACTAATGAAAAACTGTTTTTT. This gives the protein CASSLVSGSTNEKLFF.

The chain joins TRBV7-9 to TRBJ1-2, with D perhaps TRBD1 (5 bases). Trimming cost V 4 bases and J 3 bases, with 12 bases left between them. The CDR3 has 14 amino acids. The germline CDR1 and CDR2 sequences are SEHNR and FQNEAQ (reference sequence). In nucleotides, the CDR3 is TGTGCCAGCAGCTCAAGACAGTCCGACTATGGCTACACCTTC. Translating gives CASSSRQSDYGYTF.

The rearrangement joins TRBV9 to TRBJ2-7, with 12 bases that match TRBD1. The CDR3 covers 15 residues. Looked up from germline, CDR1 is SGDLS and CDR2 is YYNGEE. V gave up 4 bases and J gave up 7 bases; unmatched junction bases: 9. CDR3 bases: TGTGCCAGCAGCCCCGGGGACAGGGGGCTAGAGGAGCAGTACTTC. Its translation is CASSPGDRGLEEQYF.

Of note for this clone: A junction end diverges from the germline sequence, so it may reflect a read error. This sequence joins TRBV7-8 and TRBJ2-7, with D tentatively TRBD1 (6 bases). The CDR3 spans 15 residues. In germline, CDR1 is SGHVS, CDR2 FQNEAQ. The CDR3 nucleotides are TGTGTCAGCAGCCCACGGACAGTGCGCGGTTACGAGCAGTACTTC. It codes for CVSSPRTVRGYEQYF.

The chain is built from TRBV30 and TRBJ2-7, with a tentative D call TRBD1 (5 bases). The CDR3 contains 12 residues. Trimming left V 0 bases short and J 4 bases short, with 7 bases between. Germline V gene sequence: CDR1 GTSNPN, CDR2 SVGIG (reference sequence). DNA of the CDR3: TGTGCCTGGAGTGTAGCAGGGTACGAGCAGTACTTC. Translated, it gives CAWSVAGYEQYF.

The chain has TRBV5-1 and TRBJ2-5, with D unresolved. The J call may be wrong; the DNA end is better matched by TRBJ2-7. Germline lookup yields CDR1 SGHRS and CDR2 YFSETQ. The CDR3 length is 14 residues. The DNA for the CDR3 is TGCGCCAGCACCCTCCAGGACGGGTCCTACGAGCAGTACTTC. It encodes CASTLQDGSYEQYF.

The rearrangement links TRBV6-1 to TRBJ2-1; the match to TRBD2 covers 12 bases. The CDR3 totals 15 residues. The V gene's germline CDR1 is MNHNS and CDR2 SASEGT. V shed 2 bases and J 9 bases; nucleotides not matched to a gene: 5. DNA of the CDR3: TGTGCCAGCAGTGAACGCCTAGCGGGAGGGTTTGAGCAGTTCTTC. Protein: CASSERLAGGFEQFF.

This chain uses TRBV11-2 with TRBJ2-3, with 8 bases matching TRBD1. The V and J ends lost 4 bases and 5 bases, in that order; junction bases with no gene match: 5. The CDR3 contains 14 residues. Germline assignment: CDR1 SGHAT and CDR2 FQNNGV. The CDR3 DNA reads as TGTGCCAGCAGCTCGACAGGGGTCGGAGATACGCAGTATTTT. Protein: CASSSTGVGDTQYF.

This sequence joins TRBV5-1 and TRBJ2-2; weak D call: TRBD1 (5 bases). The V gene's germline CDR1 is SGHRS and CDR2 YFSETQ. The CDR3 loop spans 16 amino acids. The germline V and J ends were trimmed by 4 bases and 0 bases, with 13 bases remaining between them. CDR3 bases: TGCGCCAGCAGCCCCGCGGCGACAGCGAACACCGGGGAGCTGTTTTTT. This encodes CASSPAATANTGELFF.

The V call is TRBV9, the J call TRBJ2-5, with 10 bases that match TRBD2. After removal of 6 bases from V and 4 bases from J, the junction contained 12 bases not matched to a gene. This CDR3 has 16 amino acids. Germline V gene data show CDR1 as SGDLS and CDR2 as YYNGEE. As DNA, the CDR3 is TGTGCCAGCAACTCCGGGACTAGCGTCACCCCAGAGACCCAGTACTTC. Amino acid sequence: CASNSGTSVTPETQYF.

V is TRBV5-8 and J is TRBJ2-6; TRBD1 aligns across 10 bases. After removal of 7 bases from V and 4 bases from J, the junction contained 5 bases not matched to a gene. The CDR3 is 15 amino acids. Germline-derived CDR1 and CDR2 are SGHTS and YDEGEE. CDR3 protein: CASLTGGAGANVLTF. DNA of the CDR3: TGTGCCAGCTTGACAGGGGGCGCCGGGGCCAACGTCCTGACTTTC.

The chain employs TRBV5-1 and TRBJ2-7; 9 bases are a match to TRBD1. CDR1 is SGHRS and CDR2 is YFSETQ in the germline V gene. The CDR3 extends over 14 amino acids. J gave up 6 bases and V 6 bases, and 10 bases lay outside the gene matches. CDR3 nucleotides: TGCGCCAGCAAGGCGACAGGGGGTTCTGTCGAGCAGTACTTC. Amino acid sequence: CASKATGGSVEQYF.

The chain's CDR3 is CASSPGESRSSYGYTF. In DNA form, the CDR3 reads TGCGCCAGCAGCCCCGGGGAGTCACGGAGTAGCTATGGCTACACCTTC. The chain joins TRBV5-1 to TRBJ1-2, with D unresolved. Germline CDR1 and CDR2: SGHRS and YFSETQ. The CDR3 loop spans 16 amino acids. V was clipped by 4 bases and J by 4 bases, with 20 bases between them.

This clone was detected once. The rearrangement joins TRBV10-2 to TRBJ1-4; 7 positions agree with TRBD1. V dropped 8 bases and J dropped 3; count of bases not matched to a gene: 9. Germline V gene data show CDR1 as WSHSY and CDR2 as SAAADI. This CDR3 is built from 15 residues. Here the CDR3 DNA reads TGCGCCAGCGGAGACAGGGACTTTGCTAATGAAAAACTGTTTTTT. Protein product: CASGDRDFANEKLFF.

The chain links TRBV14 to TRBJ2-1, with 9 bases lining up with TRBD1. CDR1 and CDR2 (germline): SGHDN, FVKESK. The CDR3 runs 16 residues. The V gene end was trimmed by 3 bases and the J gene end by 0 bases; junction bases not matched to a gene: 3. Here the CDR3 reads CASSQRQGDSYNEQFF. The DNA of the CDR3 is TGTGCCAGCAGCCAGAGACAGGGGGACTCCTACAATGAGCAGTTCTTC.